This record looks at one T cell receptor (beta chain) sequence and its context. Antigen: not known. The junction shows a germline mismatch at one end, possibly a read error. The data stem from a study of beta chain features in type 1 diabetes. Study results and limitations: In every one of the four CD4+ subsets, TCRB CDR3s were moderately but significantly shorter in Type 1 diabetes patients.

CDR3 size: 13 residues. Germline CDR1 SSHAT, CDR2 FNYEAQ (reference sequence). All of the isolated RNA was reverse transcribed, so expressed TCRB transcripts were sequenced. Naive, central memory and regulatory T cell samples averaged roughly 4 million reads. Generated by immunoSEQ multiplex PCR, the TCRdb table keeps only in-frame clones and is missing some. Of tens of thousands of clones listed, around 71% are singletons. Purities in excess of 95% were seen in all sorted populations. The sequence came from a woman aged 18-35 years with type 1 diabetes. The J gene is TRBJ2-7, the V gene TRBV7-7; D unresolved. The sequenced sample consisted of Tregs from blood. CDR3 sequence: CASSSTERSEQYF. The CDR3 region has the DNA TGTGCTAGCAGCTCCACCGAGAGGAGCGAGCAGTACTTC.